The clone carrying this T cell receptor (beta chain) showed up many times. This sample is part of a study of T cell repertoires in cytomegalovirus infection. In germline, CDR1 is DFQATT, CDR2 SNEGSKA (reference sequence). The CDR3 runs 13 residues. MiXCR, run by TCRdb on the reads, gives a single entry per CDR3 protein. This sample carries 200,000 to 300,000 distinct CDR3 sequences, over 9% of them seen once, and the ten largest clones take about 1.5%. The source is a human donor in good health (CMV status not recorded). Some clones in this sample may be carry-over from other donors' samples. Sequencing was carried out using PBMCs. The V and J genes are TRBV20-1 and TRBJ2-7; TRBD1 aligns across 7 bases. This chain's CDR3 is CSLQGDGSYEQYF. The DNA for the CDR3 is TGCAGCCTTCAGGGGGACGGCTCCTACGAGCAGTACTTC.